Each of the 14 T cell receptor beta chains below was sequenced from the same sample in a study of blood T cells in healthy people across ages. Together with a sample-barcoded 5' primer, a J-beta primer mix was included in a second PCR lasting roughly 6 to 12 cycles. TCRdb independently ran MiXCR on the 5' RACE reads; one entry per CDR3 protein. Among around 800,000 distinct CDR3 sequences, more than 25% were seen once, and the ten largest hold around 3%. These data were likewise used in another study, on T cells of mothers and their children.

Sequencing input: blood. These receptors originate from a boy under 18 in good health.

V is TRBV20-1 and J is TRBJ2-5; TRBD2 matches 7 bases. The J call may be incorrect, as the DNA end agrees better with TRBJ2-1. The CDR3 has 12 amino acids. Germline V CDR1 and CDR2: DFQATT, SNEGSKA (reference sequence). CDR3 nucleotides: TGCAGTGCCTGGGGACTACACAATGAGCAGTTCTTC. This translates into CSAWGLHNEQFF.

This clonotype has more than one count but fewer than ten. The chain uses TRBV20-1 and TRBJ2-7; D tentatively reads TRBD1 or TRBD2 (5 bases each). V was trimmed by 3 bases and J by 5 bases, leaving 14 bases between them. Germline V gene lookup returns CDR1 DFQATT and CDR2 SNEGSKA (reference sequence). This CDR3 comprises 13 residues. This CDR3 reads CSARVPGPDEQYF. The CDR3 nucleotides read TGCAGTGCTAGGGTCCCGGGGCCCGACGAGCAGTACTTC.

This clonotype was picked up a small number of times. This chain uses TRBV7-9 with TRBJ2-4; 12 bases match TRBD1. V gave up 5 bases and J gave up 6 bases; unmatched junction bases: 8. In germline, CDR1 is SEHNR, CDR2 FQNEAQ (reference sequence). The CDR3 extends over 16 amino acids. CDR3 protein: CASSNRDRGPTNIQYF. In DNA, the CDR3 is TGTGCCAGCAGCAACCGGGACAGGGGGCCCACAAACATTCAGTACTTC.

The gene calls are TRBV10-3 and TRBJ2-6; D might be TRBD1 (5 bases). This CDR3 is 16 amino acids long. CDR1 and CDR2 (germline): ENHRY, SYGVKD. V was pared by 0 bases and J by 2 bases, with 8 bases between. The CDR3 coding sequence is TGTGCCATCAGTGAGTCCCCAGGGACTGGGGCCAACGTCCTGACTTTC. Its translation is CAISESPGTGANVLTF.

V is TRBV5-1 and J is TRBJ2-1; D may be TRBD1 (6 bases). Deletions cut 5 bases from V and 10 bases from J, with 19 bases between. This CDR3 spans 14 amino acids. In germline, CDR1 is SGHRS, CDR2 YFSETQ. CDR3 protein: CASSPDSPIQEQFF. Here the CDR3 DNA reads TGCGCCAGCAGTCCGGACAGCCCTATCCAGGAGCAGTTCTTC.

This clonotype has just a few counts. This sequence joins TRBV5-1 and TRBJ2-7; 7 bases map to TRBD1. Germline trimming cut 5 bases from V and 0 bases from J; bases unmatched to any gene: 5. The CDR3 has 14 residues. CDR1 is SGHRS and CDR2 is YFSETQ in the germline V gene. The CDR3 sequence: CASRPGQPSYEQYF. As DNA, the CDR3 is TGCGCCAGCAGGCCGGGACAGCCCTCCTACGAGCAGTACTTC.

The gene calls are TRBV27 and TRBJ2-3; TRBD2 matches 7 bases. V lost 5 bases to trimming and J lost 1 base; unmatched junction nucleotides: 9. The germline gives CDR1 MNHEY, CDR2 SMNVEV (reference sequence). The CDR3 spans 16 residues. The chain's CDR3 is CASSLVRAGGTDTQYF. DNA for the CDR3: TGTGCCAGCAGTCTTGTAAGGGCGGGGGGCACAGATACGCAGTATTTT.

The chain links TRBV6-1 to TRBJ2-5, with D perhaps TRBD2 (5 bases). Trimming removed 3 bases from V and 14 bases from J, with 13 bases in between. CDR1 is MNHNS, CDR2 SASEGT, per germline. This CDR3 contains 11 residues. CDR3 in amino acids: CASSESTRAYF. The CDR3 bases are TGTGCCAGCAGTGAGTCAACTAGGGCCTACTTC.

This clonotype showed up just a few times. The CDR3 loop is CASSFRNSPLHF. CDR3 coding DNA: TGTGCCAGCAGTTTCAGGAATTCACCCCTCCACTTT. The chain links TRBV12-3 or TRBV12-4 to TRBJ1-6; D not resolved. The CDR3 consists of 12 residues. V lost 3 bases and J 7 bases, leaving 4 bases between the germline ends.

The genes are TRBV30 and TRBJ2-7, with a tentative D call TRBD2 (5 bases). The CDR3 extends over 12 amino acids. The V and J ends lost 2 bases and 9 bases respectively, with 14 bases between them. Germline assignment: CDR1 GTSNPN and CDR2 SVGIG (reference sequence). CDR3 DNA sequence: TGTGCCTGGAGTCCCCGGGGAACGGGGCAGTACTTC. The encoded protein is CAWSPRGTGQYF.

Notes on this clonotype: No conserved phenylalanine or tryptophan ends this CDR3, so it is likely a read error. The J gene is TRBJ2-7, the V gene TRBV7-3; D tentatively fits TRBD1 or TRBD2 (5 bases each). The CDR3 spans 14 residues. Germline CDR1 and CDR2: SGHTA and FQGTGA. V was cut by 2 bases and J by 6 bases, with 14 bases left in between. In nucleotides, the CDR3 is TGTGCCAGCAGCTTAGGTCCCGGGGACCGCGAGCAGTACCTC. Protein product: CASSLGPGDREQYL.

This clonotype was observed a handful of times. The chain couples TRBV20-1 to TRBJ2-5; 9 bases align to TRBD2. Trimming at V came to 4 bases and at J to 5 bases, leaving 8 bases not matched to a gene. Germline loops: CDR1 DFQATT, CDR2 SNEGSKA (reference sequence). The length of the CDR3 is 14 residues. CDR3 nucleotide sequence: TGCAGTGCTACGAAGGGACTAGCCTTGGAGACCCAGTACTTC. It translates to CSATKGLALETQYF.

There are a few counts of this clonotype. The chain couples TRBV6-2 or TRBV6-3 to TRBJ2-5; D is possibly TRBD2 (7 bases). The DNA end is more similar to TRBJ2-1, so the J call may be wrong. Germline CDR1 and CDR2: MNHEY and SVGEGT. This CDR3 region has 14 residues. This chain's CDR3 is CASSYSRGAAEQFF. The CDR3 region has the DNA TGTGCCAGCAGTTACTCCCGGGGGGCAGCTGAGCAGTTCTTC.

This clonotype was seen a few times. CDR3 sequence: CASSDRGQLRSGNTIYF. DNA for the CDR3: TGTGCCAGTTCGGACAGGGGACAACTTCGCTCTGGAAACACCATATATTTT. The chain links TRBV5-5 to TRBJ1-3, with 9 bases fitting TRBD1. Germline V gene sequence: CDR1 SGHKS, CDR2 YYEKEE (reference sequence). V gave up 8 bases and J gave up 0 bases; unmatched junction bases: 12. This CDR3 is 17 amino acids long.